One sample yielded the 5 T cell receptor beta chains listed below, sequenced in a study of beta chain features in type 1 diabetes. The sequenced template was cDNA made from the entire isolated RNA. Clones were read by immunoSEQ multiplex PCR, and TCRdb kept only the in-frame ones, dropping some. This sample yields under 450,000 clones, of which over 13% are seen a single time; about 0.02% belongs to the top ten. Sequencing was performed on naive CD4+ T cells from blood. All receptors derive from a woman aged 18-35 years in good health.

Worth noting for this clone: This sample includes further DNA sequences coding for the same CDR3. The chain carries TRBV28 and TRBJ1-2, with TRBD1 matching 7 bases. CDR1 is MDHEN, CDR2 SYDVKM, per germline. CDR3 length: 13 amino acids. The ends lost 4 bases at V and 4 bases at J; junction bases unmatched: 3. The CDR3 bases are TGTGCCAGCAGTTCCGGGACAGCCTATGGCTACACCTTC. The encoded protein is CASSSGTAYGYTF.

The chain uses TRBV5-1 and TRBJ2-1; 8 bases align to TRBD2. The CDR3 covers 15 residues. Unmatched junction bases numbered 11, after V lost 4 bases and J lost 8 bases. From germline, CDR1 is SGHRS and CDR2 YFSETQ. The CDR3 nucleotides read TGCGCCAGCAGCCTCGTAGCGGGAATCGGCGATGAGCAGTTCTTC. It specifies CASSLVAGIGDEQFF.

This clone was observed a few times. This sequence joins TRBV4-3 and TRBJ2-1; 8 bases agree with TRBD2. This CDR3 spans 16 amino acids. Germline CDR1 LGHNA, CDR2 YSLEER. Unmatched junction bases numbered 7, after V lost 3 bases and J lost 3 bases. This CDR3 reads CASSQEETSDYNEQFF. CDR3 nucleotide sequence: TGCGCCAGCAGCCAGGAAGAGACTAGCGACTACAATGAGCAGTTCTTC.

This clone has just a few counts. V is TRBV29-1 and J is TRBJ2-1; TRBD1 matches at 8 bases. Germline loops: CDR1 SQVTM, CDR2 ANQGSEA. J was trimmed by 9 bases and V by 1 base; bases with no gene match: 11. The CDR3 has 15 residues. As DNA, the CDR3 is TGCAGCGTTGAAGTTCACAGGGGGAAGGTTAGTGAGCAGTTCTTC. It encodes CSVEVHRGKVSEQFF.

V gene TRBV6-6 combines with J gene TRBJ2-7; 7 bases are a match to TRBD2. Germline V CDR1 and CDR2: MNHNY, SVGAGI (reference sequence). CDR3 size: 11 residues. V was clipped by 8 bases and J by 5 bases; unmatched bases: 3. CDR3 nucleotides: TGTGCCAGCTTACTAGCGAACGAGCAGTACTTC. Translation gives CASLLANEQYF.